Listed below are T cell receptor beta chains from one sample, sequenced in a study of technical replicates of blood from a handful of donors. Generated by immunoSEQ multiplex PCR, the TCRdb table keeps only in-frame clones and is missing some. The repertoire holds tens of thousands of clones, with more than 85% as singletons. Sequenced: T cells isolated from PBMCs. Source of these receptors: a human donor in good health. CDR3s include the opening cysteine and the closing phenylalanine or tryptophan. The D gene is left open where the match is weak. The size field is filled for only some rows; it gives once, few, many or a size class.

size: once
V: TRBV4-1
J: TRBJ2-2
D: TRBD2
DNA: TGCGCCAGCAGCCAAGGAGGGGGACTAGCGGGAGGGCCGGCCGGGGAGCTGTTTTTT
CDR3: CASSQGGGLAGGPAGELFF

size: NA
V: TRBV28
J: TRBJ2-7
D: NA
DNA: TGTGCCAGCGCCGCCGGCGGCCCCTACGAGCAGTACTTC
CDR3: CASAAGGPYEQYF

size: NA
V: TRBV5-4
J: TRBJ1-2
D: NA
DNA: TGTGCCAGCAGCCCCCTCCTTAACTATGGCTACACCTTC
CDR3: CASSPLLNYGYTF

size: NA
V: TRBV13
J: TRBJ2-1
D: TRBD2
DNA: TGTGCCAGCAGCTTGAATGTCCGGACTAGCGGGGGGACAAACAATGAGCAGTTCTTC
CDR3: CASSLNVRTSGGTNNEQFF

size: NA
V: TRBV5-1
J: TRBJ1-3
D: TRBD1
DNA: TGCGCCAGCAGCACGGGGACAGGGGGCGTTGGAAACACCATATATTTT
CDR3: CASSTGTGGVGNTIYF

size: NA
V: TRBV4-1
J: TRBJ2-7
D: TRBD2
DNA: TGCGCCAGCAGCCAAGGGCTAGCGGGAGGATACGAGCAGTACTTC
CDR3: CASSQGLAGGYEQYF

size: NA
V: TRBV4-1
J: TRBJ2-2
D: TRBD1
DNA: TGCGCCAGCAGCCTATACGACAGGGTAGAAGCCGGGGAGCTGTTTTTT
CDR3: CASSLYDRVEAGELFF

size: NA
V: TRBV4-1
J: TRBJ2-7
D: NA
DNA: TGCGCCAGCAGCCCAGCTGGGGGGAGCTCCTACGAGCAGTACTTC
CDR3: CASSPAGGSSYEQYF

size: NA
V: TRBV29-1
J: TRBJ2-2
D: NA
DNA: TGCAGCGTCGGCAGGGCCACCTCGAACACCGGGGAGCTGTTTTTT
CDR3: CSVGRATSNTGELFF

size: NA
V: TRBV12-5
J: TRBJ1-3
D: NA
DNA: TGTGCTAGTGGACAAGACACATTTGGAAACACCATATATTTT
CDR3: CASGQDTFGNTIYF

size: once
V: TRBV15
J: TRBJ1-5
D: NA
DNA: TGTGCCACCAGCAGAGATTCTTGGGGCGGTCATCAGCCCCAGCATTTT
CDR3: CATSRDSWGGHQPQHF

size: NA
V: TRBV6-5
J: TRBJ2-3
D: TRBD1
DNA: TGTGCCATTAAGAGGGGGCCACTAACAGATACGCAGTATTTT
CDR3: CAIKRGPLTDTQYF

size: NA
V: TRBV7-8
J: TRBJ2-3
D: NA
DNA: TGTGCCAGCAGCACAGGCGACCAGACGCAGTATTTT
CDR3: CASSTGDQTQYF

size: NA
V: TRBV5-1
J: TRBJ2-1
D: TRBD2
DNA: TGCGCCAGCAGACCCTTAGCGGGGAGCTCCTACAATGAGCAGTTCTTC
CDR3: CASRPLAGSSYNEQFF

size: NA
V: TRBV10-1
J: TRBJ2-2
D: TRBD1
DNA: TGCGCCAGTGGGACAGGGGAGTTCACCGGGGAGCTGTTTTTT
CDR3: CASGTGEFTGELFF

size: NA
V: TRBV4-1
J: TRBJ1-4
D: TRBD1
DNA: TGCGCCAGCAGCCAAGGGGCCCGACAGGGGATTGCGAAGGAAAAACTGTTTTTT
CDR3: CASSQGARQGIAKEKLFF

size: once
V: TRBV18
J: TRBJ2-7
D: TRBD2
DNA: TGTGCCAGCTCACCCTTAGCGGGAGCGGGGGAGCAGTACTTC
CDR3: CASSPLAGAGEQYF

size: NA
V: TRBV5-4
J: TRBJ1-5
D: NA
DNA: TGTGCCAGCAGCCTCTCCCCGACAGGAGATCAGCCCCAGCATTTT
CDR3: CASSLSPTGDQPQHF

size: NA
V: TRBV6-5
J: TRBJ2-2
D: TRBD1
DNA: TGTGCCAGCACCCGACAGGGGTCTGTGACCGGGGAGCTGTTTTTT
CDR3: CASTRQGSVTGELFF

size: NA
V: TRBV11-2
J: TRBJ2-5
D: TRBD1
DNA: TGTGCCAGCAGATTAAACAGGGGGCAGGGGGGAGAGACCCAGTACTTC
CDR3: CASRLNRGQGGETQYF

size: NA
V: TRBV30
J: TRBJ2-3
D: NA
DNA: TGTGCCTGGAGTCCTCTAGCAGCACTCATGGATACGCAGTATTTT
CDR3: CAWSPLAALMDTQYF

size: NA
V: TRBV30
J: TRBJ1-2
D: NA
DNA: TGTGCCTGGAGTGTATTGGAGGGTCAGGGCTACACCTTC
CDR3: CAWSVLEGQGYTF

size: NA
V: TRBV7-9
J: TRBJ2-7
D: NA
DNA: TGTGCCAGCGGTCACGTTAGTTCCTACGAGCAGTACTTC
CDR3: CASGHVSSYEQYF

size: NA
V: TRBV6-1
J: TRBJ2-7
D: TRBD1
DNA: TGTGCCAGCAGGGGGGGACAGGGAACCTACGAGCAGTACTTC
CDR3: CASRGGQGTYEQYF

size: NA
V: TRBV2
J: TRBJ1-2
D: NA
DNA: TGTGCCAGCAGTGAGGAGGGGCCGGGGGGCTACACCTTC
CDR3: CASSEEGPGGYTF

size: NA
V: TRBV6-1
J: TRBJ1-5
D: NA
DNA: TGTGCCAGCAGTGAAATGTTAATTCAGCCCCAGCATTTT
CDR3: CASSEMLIQPQHF

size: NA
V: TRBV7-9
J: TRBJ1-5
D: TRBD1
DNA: TGTGCCAGCAGCTTAATTGGACAGGGGGCCGATCAGCCCCAGCATTTT
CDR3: CASSLIGQGADQPQHF

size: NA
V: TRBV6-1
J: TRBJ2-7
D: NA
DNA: TGTGCCAGCAGTGATAGGCAGGCCCTCTCCTACGAGCAGTACTTC
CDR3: CASSDRQALSYEQYF